The 28 T cell receptor beta chains below all came from one sample that was sequenced in a study of CD8 T cells in ankylosing spondylitis. TCRdb fed the 5' RACE reads into MiXCR, producing one record per CDR3 protein. Counted here are over 400,000 distinct CDR3 sequences, 25% to 30% occurring once; the ten biggest clones make up 0.89%. The study, taken as a whole, reports: Characteristic, it appeared, of ankylosing spondylitis blood was a TCR beta motif of fewer than 10 highly homologous variants.

These TCRs' antigens remain unknown. Sequencing was performed on blood, either unsorted or a sorted T cell fraction (not recorded which). Every receptor here comes from a male donor with ankylosing spondylitis.

The gene calls are TRBV29-1 and TRBJ2-5, with D tentatively TRBD1 or TRBD2 (5 bases each). This CDR3 spans 12 amino acids. Trimming pared 4 bases from V and 2 bases from J, leaving 8 bases between. Germline assignment: CDR1 SQVTM and CDR2 ANQGSEA. The CDR3: CSVGDQQETQYF. DNA for the CDR3: TGCAGCGTTGGGGACCAACAAGAGACCCAGTACTTC.

This clonotype was seen many times. This rearrangement joins TRBV11-2 to TRBJ2-1; the match to TRBD2 covers 13 bases. V trimming: 5 bases; J trimming: 8 bases; junction bases outside the gene matches: 3. The CDR3 contains 14 residues. The germline V gene encodes CDR1 SGHAT and CDR2 FQNNGV. The CDR3 sequence is CASSGLAGVYEQFF. Here the CDR3 DNA reads TGTGCCAGCAGCGGACTAGCGGGAGTCTATGAGCAGTTCTTC.

This chain joins TRBV12-3 or TRBV12-4 and TRBJ1-1; D might be TRBD1 (5 bases). V was clipped by 6 bases and J by 1 base, with 15 bases between them. The CDR3 loop spans 15 amino acids. In DNA form, the CDR3 reads TGTGCCAGCAGCGGGGGGGTGAGGGAGAACACTGAAGCTTTCTTT. It translates to CASSGGVRENTEAFF.

This chain links TRBV30 with TRBJ1-4; TRBD1 matches at 8 bases. This CDR3 has 15 residues. V was clipped by 5 bases and J by 3 bases; unmatched bases: 8. Per germline, CDR1 GTSNPN and CDR2 SVGIG (reference sequence). The CDR3 spells CAWGARGRPNEKLFF. As DNA, the CDR3 is TGTGCCTGGGGGGCCAGGGGGCGGCCTAATGAAAAACTGTTTTTT.

This clonotype was counted many times. J is TRBJ2-5 and V is TRBV29-1, with D perhaps TRBD2 (6 bases). This CDR3 is 14 amino acids long. Trimming took 7 bases from V and 5 from J, leaving 20 bases between them. From germline, CDR1 is SQVTM and CDR2 ANQGSEA. The CDR3 DNA reads as TGCAGCGCCCCACTTTCGGGGAGGACGGAGACCCAGTACTTC. As protein: CSAPLSGRTETQYF. Filled out from reference TRBV29-1 and TRBJ2-5, the complete variable domain reads SAVISQKPSRDICQRGTSLTIQCQVDSQVTMMFWYRQQPGQSLTLIATANQGSEATYESGFVIDKFPISRPNLTFSTLTVSNMSPEDSSIYLCSAPLSGRTETQYFGPGTRLLVL.

The rearrangement links TRBV12-3 or TRBV12-4 to TRBJ2-2; D not resolved. V dropped 7 bases and J dropped 2 bases, with 20 bases sitting between them. The CDR3 totals 17 residues. The CDR3 is CASTLPRRSHNTGELFF. The DNA of the CDR3 is TGTGCCAGCACCCTACCCCGGCGTAGCCACAACACCGGGGAGCTGTTTTTT.

The rearrangement joins TRBV10-3 to TRBJ2-7; D not resolved. The CDR3 is 12 residues long. The V end lost 4 bases, the J end lost 3 bases, and 7 bases lay between the germline ends. CDR1 is ENHRY, CDR2 SYGVKD, per germline. CDR3 DNA: TGTGCCATCAGTGTGGACGGCTACGAGCAGTACGTC. This encodes CAISVDGYEQYV.

The chain couples TRBV12-3 or TRBV12-4 to TRBJ2-2; 7 bases map to TRBD2. The CDR3 is made up of 14 amino acids. The junction had 6 bases not matched to a gene; V was cut back by 5 bases and J by 6 bases. CDR3 nucleotide sequence: TGTGCCAGCAGTGGGTGGGAGGGCCCCGGGGAGCTGTTTTTT. Protein: CASSGWEGPGELFF.

This sequence joins TRBV15 and TRBJ2-1, with TRBD2 matching over 7 bases. The length of the CDR3 is 15 residues. The V segment lost 5 bases and the J segment 4 bases; nucleotides outside the gene matches: 8. Germline assignment: CDR1 LNHNV and CDR2 YYDKDF (reference sequence). The CDR3 here is CATSPLVGGYNEQFF. The CDR3 DNA follows: TGTGCCACCAGCCCTTTAGTGGGAGGGTACAATGAGCAGTTCTTC.

V usage is TRBV3-1 and J usage is TRBJ2-5; TRBD2 is a possible D gene (6 bases). Germline V gene lookup returns CDR1 LGHDT and CDR2 YNNKEL (reference sequence). V lost 9 bases, J lost 2 bases, and 19 bases lay in between. CDR3 length: 15 amino acids. Here the CDR3 DNA reads TGTGCCAGTAAATATTCCTCAAGCGGGCAAGAGACCCAGTACTTC. This translates into CASKYSSSGQETQYF.

The rearrangement joins TRBV12-3 or TRBV12-4 to TRBJ2-5, with D hard to call. V was pared by 3 bases and J by 2 bases, with 7 bases between. This CDR3 comprises 13 residues. CDR3 sequence reads: CASSLLVQETQYF. In nucleotides, the CDR3 is TGTGCCAGCAGTTTGTTGGTTCAAGAGACCCAGTACTTC.

This clonotype was observed at least ten times. The chain joins TRBV6-1 to TRBJ2-1; maybe TRBD2 (5 bases). Trimming stripped 6 bases from V and 7 bases from J, with 16 bases between. The CDR3 loop spans 14 amino acids. Germline V gives CDR1 MNHNS, CDR2 SASEGT. CDR3 sequence: CASSRDPTANEQFF. CDR3 nucleotide sequence: TGTGCCAGCAGCCGGGATCCCACCGCTAATGAGCAGTTCTTC.

The J gene is TRBJ2-7, the V gene TRBV10-3, with D uncertain. The V gene's germline CDR1 is ENHRY and CDR2 SYGVKD. V lost 5 bases and J 0 bases, leaving 11 bases between the germline ends. The CDR3 is made up of 14 amino acids. The CDR3 nucleotides read TGTGCCATCAGTCCAGACCAGGTCTCCTACGAGCAGTACTTC. Amino acids: CAISPDQVSYEQYF.

The chain recombines TRBV29-1 with TRBJ1-1, with a possible D match to TRBD1 (6 bases). This CDR3 is 14 amino acids long. Trimming cost V 6 bases and J 0 bases, with 14 bases left between them. Germline loops: CDR1 SQVTM, CDR2 ANQGSEA. This CDR3 is CSVRAGDLNTEAFF. The DNA of the CDR3 is TGCAGCGTCCGGGCAGGGGACCTGAACACTGAAGCTTTCTTT.

The sample holds a few counts of this clonotype. V usage is TRBV10-2 and J usage is TRBJ1-1; D is ambiguous. V lost 2 bases to trimming and J lost 1 base, with 5 bases between them. The CDR3 has 13 amino acids. CDR1 is WSHSY, CDR2 SAAADI, per germline. CDR3 sequence (DNA): TGCGCCAGCAGTGAGAGGTGGAACACTGAAGCTTTCTTT. Its protein product is CASSERWNTEAFF.

The chain employs TRBV5-1 and TRBJ2-2, with D hard to call. The CDR3 spans 15 residues. Germline CDR1 reads SGHRS; CDR2 reads YFSETQ. V was clipped by 4 bases and J by 0 bases, with 10 bases between them. CDR3 DNA: TGCGCCAGCAGCCCCGTTGTTACGAACACCGGGGAGCTGTTTTTT. Encoded protein: CASSPVVTNTGELFF.

The chain is built from TRBV5-5 and TRBJ1-4, with 8 bases lining up with TRBD1. The germline V gene has CDR1 SGHKS and CDR2 YYEKEE (reference sequence). This CDR3 spans 16 amino acids. V was clipped by 4 bases and J by 5 bases; unmatched bases: 10. In DNA form, the CDR3 reads TGTGCCAGCAGCCCCGGAGGACAGGGAGTGAATGAAAAACTGTTTTTT. It is translated as CASSPGGQGVNEKLFF.

This clonotype has more than one count but fewer than ten. This rearrangement joins TRBV7-8 to TRBJ1-2; D is perhaps TRBD1 (5 bases). This CDR3 comprises 14 residues. V was shortened by 5 bases and J by 6 bases, with 16 bases between the two germline ends. Germline assignment: CDR1 SGHVS and CDR2 FQNEAQ. In DNA form, the CDR3 reads TGTGCCAGCAGCGCCGGGGGTGTGAGGGATGGCTACACCTTC. It encodes CASSAGGVRDGYTF.

This clonotype has only a few counts. This chain joins TRBV29-1 and TRBJ2-3; TRBD1 might be the D (5 bases). CDR3 size: 13 residues. Germline V gene sequence: CDR1 SQVTM, CDR2 ANQGSEA. Trimming removed 4 bases at V and 4 bases at J, with 12 bases between. As DNA, the CDR3 is TGCAGCGTTGCAGGGTGGGTAGCAGATACGCAGTATTTT. It translates to CSVAGWVADTQYF.

This clonotype was picked up one time. The chain couples TRBV6-1 to TRBJ2-1, with 7 bases aligning to TRBD2. V gave up 1 base and J gave up 6 bases; unmatched junction bases: 3. The CDR3 loop spans 14 amino acids. The V gene's germline CDR1 is MNHNS and CDR2 SASEGT. Here the CDR3 reads CASSEGGGFNEQFF. The CDR3 coding sequence is TGTGCCAGCAGTGAAGGGGGGGGGTTCAATGAGCAGTTCTTC.

The V call is TRBV20-1, the J call TRBJ2-1; possible D gene TRBD1, 5 bases. Germline loops: CDR1 DFQATT, CDR2 SNEGSKA (reference sequence). This CDR3 has 13 residues. V dropped 0 bases and J dropped 9 bases, with 12 bases sitting between them. Written as DNA, the CDR3 is TGCAGTGCTAGAGATAGGGCTCAGGGTGAGCAGTTCTTC. Amino acids: CSARDRAQGEQFF.

The rearrangement joins TRBV19 to TRBJ2-1, with a weak D call TRBD2 (5 bases). The germline gives CDR1 LNHDA, CDR2 SQIVND (reference sequence). This CDR3 is built from 15 residues. Trimming removed 6 bases at V and 1 base at J, with 13 bases between. For the CDR3, the DNA is TGTGCCAGTAGCCCCCTCCCGGGGTCCTACAATGAGCAGTTCTTC. Protein: CASSPLPGSYNEQFF.

This clonotype was detected a few times. The gene calls are TRBV5-6 and TRBJ2-3, with D hard to call. The CDR3 contains 13 residues. Germline V CDR1 and CDR2: SGHDT, YYEEEE. Trimming stripped 10 bases from V and 5 bases from J, with 17 bases between. CDR3 protein: CAPLCQIGDTQYF. The DNA of the CDR3 is TGTGCCCCTTTGTGTCAGATCGGAGATACGCAGTATTTT. Drawing the rest from reference TRBV5-6 and TRBJ2-3, the complete variable domain is DAGVTQSPTHLIKTRGQQVTLRCSPKSGHDTVSWYQQALGQGPQFIFQYYEEEERQRGNFPDRFSGHQFPNYSSELNVNALLLGDSALYLCAPLCQIGDTQYFGPGTRLTVL.

In its sample, this clonotype was seen a few times. V usage is TRBV11-3 and J usage is TRBJ2-5; a weak D match, TRBD2 (6 bases). Germline V gives CDR1 SGHNT, CDR2 YENEEA. The CDR3 loop spans 13 amino acids. Trimming took 9 bases from V and 7 from J, leaving 18 bases between them. For the CDR3, the DNA is TGTGCCAGTAGCCCCGAGACCGGGGGGACCCAGTACTTC. Protein: CASSPETGGTQYF.

This clonotype was picked up a small number of times. This sequence joins TRBV5-1 and TRBJ2-7; D perhaps matches TRBD1 (5 bases). CDR1 is SGHRS and CDR2 is YFSETQ in the germline V gene. V shed 1 base and J shed 2 bases, with 10 bases lying between them. The CDR3 covers 14 residues. The CDR3 sequence: CASSLSGNPYEQYF. The CDR3 nucleotides read TGCGCCAGCAGCTTGTCAGGGAACCCCTACGAGCAGTACTTC.

This clonotype appeared a few times. The V call is TRBV20-1, the J call TRBJ2-5, with TRBD1 matching over 8 bases. The V gene's germline CDR1 is DFQATT and CDR2 SNEGSKA (reference sequence). Trimming removed 0 bases from V and 5 bases from J; junction bases left unmatched: 8. The CDR3 loop spans 15 amino acids. CDR3 sequence reads: CSARDPRTGRETQYF. The CDR3 region has the DNA TGCAGTGCTAGAGATCCAAGGACAGGGCGGGAGACCCAGTACTTC.

In this sample, this clonotype turned up a few times. The chain couples TRBV3-1 to TRBJ2-1; weak D call: TRBD2 (6 bases). This CDR3 is 15 amino acids long. V gave up 1 base and J gave up 5 bases, with 12 bases separating them. Looked up from germline, CDR1 is LGHDT and CDR2 is YNNKEL (reference sequence). Written as DNA, the CDR3 is TGTGCCAGCAGCCAAGGCAGGACTACCCACAATGAGCAGTTCTTC. Translating gives CASSQGRTTHNEQFF.

In regard to this clonotype: A much more abundant neighbour one base away suggests this may be a read error. V gene TRBV5-1 combines with J gene TRBJ2-3; 7 bases line up with TRBD1. The CDR3 contains 15 residues. In germline, CDR1 is SGHRS, CDR2 YFSETQ. The CDR3 bases are TGCGCCGGCAGCTTGCCCGGACAGGTTATCAATACGCAGTATTTT. Protein sequence: CAGSLPGQVINTQYF.